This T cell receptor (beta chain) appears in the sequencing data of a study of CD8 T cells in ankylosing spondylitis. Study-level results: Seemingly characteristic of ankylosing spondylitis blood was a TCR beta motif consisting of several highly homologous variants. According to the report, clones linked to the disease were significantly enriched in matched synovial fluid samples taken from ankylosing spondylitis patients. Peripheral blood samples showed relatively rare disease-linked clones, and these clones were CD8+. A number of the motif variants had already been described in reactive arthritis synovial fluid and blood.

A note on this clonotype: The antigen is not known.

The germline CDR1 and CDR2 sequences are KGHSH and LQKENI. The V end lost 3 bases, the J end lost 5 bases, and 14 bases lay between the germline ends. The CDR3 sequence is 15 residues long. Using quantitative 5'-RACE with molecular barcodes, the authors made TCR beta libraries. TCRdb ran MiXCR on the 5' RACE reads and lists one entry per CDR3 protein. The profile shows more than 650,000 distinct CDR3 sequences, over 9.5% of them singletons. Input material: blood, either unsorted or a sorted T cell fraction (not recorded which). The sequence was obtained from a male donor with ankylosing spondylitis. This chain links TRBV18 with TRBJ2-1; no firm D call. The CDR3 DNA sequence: TGTGCCAGCTCACCCATTATGGTTGGGGACAATGAGCAGTTCTTC. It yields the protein CASSPIMVGDNEQFF.